Below, one T cell receptor (beta chain) is given with its context. The antigen remains unidentified. Second-dose recipients at about 4 or about 12 weeks were treated as one pooled group. This sample is drawn from a study of T cell responses to AZD1222 COVID-19 vaccine. Overall study results and limits: A mostly white British donor set with more females was recruited, and clonal diversity was possibly underestimated.

Produced via immunoSEQ multiplex PCR; TCRdb's table is partial and in-frame only. Here the sample spans some 280,000 clones, about 94% being singletons. This sample comprised peripheral blood, obtained 28 days after the second AZD1222 dose. This sequence was found in an adult who received the AZD1222 COVID-19 vaccine.

The CDR3 DNA reads TGTGCCAGCAGTCCCTGGTTGGGCCCCAACTATGGCTACACCTTC. Its translation is CASSPWLGPNYGYTF. This chain connects TRBV28 to TRBJ1-2; D is unclear. In germline, CDR1 is MDHEN, CDR2 SYDVKM. This CDR3 is 15 amino acids long. Deletions cut 5 bases from V and 2 bases from J, with 15 bases between.